Listed below are T cell receptor beta chains from one sample, sequenced in a study of blood T cell repertoires in COVID-19. TCRdb keeps only in-frame clones here, not all; method: immunoSEQ multiplex PCR. The sample carries 210,000 or so clones, about 82% recorded once. The sequenced material came from peripheral blood. The receptors derive from an elderly woman with acute or convalescent COVID-19. The CDR3 runs from the conserved cysteine through the conserved F or W. The D gene is left open where the match is weak. Not all rows give a size; the values are once, few, many and, for expanded clones, a class.

j_call d_call v_call clone_size cdr3_nt cdr3_aa
TRBJ2-3 TRBD2 TRBV19 - TGTGCCAGTAGACGGGGGGGAAACACAGATACGCAGTATTTT CASRRGGNTDTQYF
TRBJ2-7 TRBD2 TRBV2 - TGTGCCAGCAGGGTACTAGCGAACGAGCAGTACTTC CASRVLANEQYF
TRBJ1-2 - TRBV6-5 - TGTGCCAGCGTCGCCCCAGGGAACTATGGCTACACCTTC CASVAPGNYGYTF
TRBJ1-2 - TRBV6-1 - TGTGCCAGCAGTGAAGGAGGGCCGGTCTATGGCTACACCTTC CASSEGGPVYGYTF
TRBJ1-2 TRBD1 TRBV7-2 - TGTGCCAGCAGCTTTCCGGGACAGGGGAAATATGGCTACACCTTC CASSFPGQGKYGYTF
TRBJ2-1 TRBD1 TRBV28 - TGTGCCAGCGCAAACAGGGGCTACTACAATGAGCAGTTCTTC CASANRGYYNEQFF
TRBJ1-4 - TRBV10-3 once TGTGCCATCAGTGAGTCGGAGGGATGGAATGAAAAACTGTTTTTT CAISESEGWNEKLFF
TRBJ2-1 TRBD2 TRBV7-2 - TGTGCCAGCAGCTTAGGAACTAGCGGACCGTACAATGAGCAGTTCTTC CASSLGTSGPYNEQFF
TRBJ2-3 TRBD1 TRBV7-2 - TGTGCCAGCAGCTTACAGGGGGCGATATCCACAGATACGCAGTATTTT CASSLQGAISTDTQYF
TRBJ2-7 - TRBV3-1/TRBV3-2 once TGTGCCAGCCGGGACTCCTACGAGCAGTACTTC CASRDSYEQYF
TRBJ1-5 - TRBV2 - TGTGCCAGCAGCGAAGGACAGTATAGCAATCAGCCCCAGCATTTT CASSEGQYSNQPQHF
TRBJ1-4 - TRBV5-6 - TGTGCCAGCAGCTTCTTGGGAGGATCTAATGAAAAACTGTTTTTT CASSFLGGSNEKLFF
TRBJ2-3 TRBD2 TRBV28 - TGTGCCAGCAGTTTGGGAGGGTCAGATACGCAGTATTTT CASSLGGSDTQYF
TRBJ2-1 TRBD2 TRBV7-2 - TGTGCCAGCAGCTTAGAAGCGGGGGGGACCAATGAGCAGTTCTTC CASSLEAGGTNEQFF
TRBJ1-3 TRBD1 TRBV7-9 many TGTGCCAGCAGCTCCCGACAGGGAGCTGGAAACACCATATATTTT CASSSRQGAGNTIYF
TRBJ2-3 - TRBV11-2 - TGTGCCAGCAGCCCCTCGAGGGCCCCGACAGATACGCAGTATTTT CASSPSRAPTDTQYF
TRBJ2-2 - TRBV7-8 - TGTGCCAGCAGCTTAGAGACGGGAGTTAGCGGGGAGCTGTTTTTT CASSLETGVSGELFF
TRBJ2-2 TRBD2 TRBV19 - TGTGCCAGTAGCCCGGGACTAGCGGGTTTGAACACCGGGGAGCTGTTTTTT CASSPGLAGLNTGELFF
TRBJ2-3 TRBD2 TRBV30 - TGTGCCTGGAGTCCAGGGGTAGGACTAGCCACAGATACGCAGTATTTT CAWSPGVGLATDTQYF
TRBJ2-2 - TRBV24-1 once TGTGCCACCAGCCTAACAGGGACGAACACCGGGGAGCTGTTTTTT CATSLTGTNTGELFF
TRBJ2-7 TRBD2 TRBV11-2 many TGTGCCAGCAGCTATTGGGAGGGGAGCTACGAGCAGTACTTC CASSYWEGSYEQYF
TRBJ1-2 TRBD1 TRBV5-1 - TGCGCCAGCAGCACGGGACAGCCTGGCTACACCTTC CASSTGQPGYTF
TRBJ1-1 - TRBV30 - TGTGCCTGGATAGTCACTGAAGCTTTCTTT CAWIVTEAFF
TRBJ2-1 - TRBV5-1 once TGCGCCAGCAGCTTGGTACCGCTGGGCGATGAGCAGTTCTTC CASSLVPLGDEQFF
TRBJ2-1 - TRBV7-3 once TGTGCCAGCAGTTTTCGAGGATACTACAATGAGCAGTTCTTC CASSFRGYYNEQFF
TRBJ1-1 - TRBV27 - TGTGCCAGCACCCAAGGCACAGTGATGAACACTGAAGCTTTCTTT CASTQGTVMNTEAFF
TRBJ2-7 - TRBV29-1 - TGCAGCGTATCAAAAGTGACGGGATACGAGCAGTACTTC CSVSKVTGYEQYF
TRBJ2-3 TRBD2 TRBV9 - TGTGCCAGCAGCGTAGGATCCGGGACTAGCGGGGGATCTAGCACAGATACGCAGTATTTT CASSVGSGTSGGSSTDTQYF
TRBJ2-1 - TRBV4-3 few TGCGCCAGCAGCCAAGGCGGTGGTATTAATGAGCAGTTCTTC CASSQGGGINEQFF
TRBJ1-1 - TRBV7-9 - TGTGCCAGCAGCTTGATACAGGGTGAAAATGAAGCTTTCTTT CASSLIQGENEAFF
TRBJ1-4 - TRBV19 - TGTGCCAGTAGTTGGAGGGAGGGTAATGAAAAACTGTTTTTT CASSWREGNEKLFF
TRBJ2-5 TRBD2 TRBV7-9 - TGTGCCAGCAGCCTAGAGTCCCTCGTTCATTGGCGGGGGGAAGAGACCCAGTACTTC CASSLESLVHWRGEETQYF
TRBJ1-5 TRBD1 TRBV24-1 - TGTGCCACCCCATCAGGGGGGACGAGCAATCAGCCCCAGCATTTT CATPSGGTSNQPQHF
TRBJ1-6 TRBD1 TRBV2 - TGTGCCAGCAGTGGTGACAGGGTGGGCAATTCACCCCTCCACTTT CASSGDRVGNSPLHF
TRBJ2-1 TRBD2 TRBV7-3 - TGTGCCAGCAGTGGCTCAACGGCTAGCGGGGGCTACAATGAGCAGTTCTTC CASSGSTASGGYNEQFF
TRBJ1-4 TRBD1 TRBV2 - TGTGCCAGCGGAGGGCAGGGGGTAGAAAAACTGTTTTTT CASGGQGVEKLFF
TRBJ1-1 - TRBV7-3 - TGTGCCAGCAGCTCATCGGGAGGGAACACTGAAGCTTTCTTT CASSSSGGNTEAFF
TRBJ2-7 TRBD2 TRBV7-9 - TGTGCCAGCAGCTTAACGGGAGGGGCATACGAGCAGTACTTC CASSLTGGAYEQYF
TRBJ1-5 - TRBV30 few TGTGCCTGGAGTCGGGACTGGGATCAGCCCCAGCATTTT CAWSRDWDQPQHF
TRBJ1-2 - TRBV18 - TGTGCCAGCTCACCACCGATGCGGCAGGGGACTAACTATGGCTACACCTTC CASSPPMRQGTNYGYTF
TRBJ1-4 TRBD1 TRBV30 - TGTGCCTGGAGTAAGGGGGCAAATGAAAAACTGTTTTTT CAWSKGANEKLFF
TRBJ1-2 - TRBV7-9 - TGTGCCAGCAGCTTCGGCAACGGGTATGGCTACACCTTC CASSFGNGYGYTF
TRBJ1-1 TRBD1 TRBV3-1/TRBV3-2 - TGTGCCAGCAGCCAACCGGACAGGGGGACTGAAGCTTTCTTT CASSQPDRGTEAFF
TRBJ1-2 - TRBV19 - TGTGCCTCGGGGGGCGCTAACTATGGCTACACCTTC CASGGANYGYTF
TRBJ1-4 TRBD1 TRBV9 - TGTGCCAGCAGCCCGGGACAGGGTATGGATGAAAAACTGTTTTTT CASSPGQGMDEKLFF
TRBJ2-7 TRBD1 TRBV15 - TGTGCCACCAGCAGAGGGCAGGGGGCAACCTCCTCCTACGAGCAGTACTTC CATSRGQGATSSYEQYF
TRBJ2-3 TRBD1 TRBV30 - TGTGCCTGGAGAGGACAGGGGGCAGATACGCAGTATTTT CAWRGQGADTQYF
TRBJ2-1 TRBD2 TRBV11-2 - TGTGCCAGCAGCTTAGCACTAGCGGGAGTCGATGAGCAGTTCTTC CASSLALAGVDEQFF